This T cell receptor beta chain was obtained from a study of T cells in Graves' hyperthyroidism and ophthalmopathy. Concerning this clonotype: The antigen is not known.

The CDR3 covers 13 residues. Germline V gives CDR1 SQVTM, CDR2 ANQGSEA. Trimming took off 4 bases at V and 4 bases at J, with 13 bases between the two ends. Overall study results and limits: Expanded thyroid clonotypes (above 0.001) were mostly also found in blood.

Template material for amplifying TCR beta CDR3 regions consisted of RNA transcripts. The TCR CDR3 first-round RT-PCR relied on the HTBI primer set. TCRdb reprocessed the multiplex PCR reads via MiXCR and lists one record per CDR3 protein. The sample lists hundreds of thousands of distinct CDR3 sequences; over 40% were seen once. The TCR sequence derives from an adult man with Graves' disease, either hyperthyroidism or ophthalmopathy (not recorded which). The rearrangement joins TRBV29-1 to TRBJ1-1; D gene unclear. The sample taken for sequencing was peripheral blood or thyroid tissue (not recorded which). The CDR3 DNA sequence: TGCAGCGTTGGGGAGGACTCGGGCACTGAAGCTTTCTTT. Encoded protein: CSVGEDSGTEAFF.